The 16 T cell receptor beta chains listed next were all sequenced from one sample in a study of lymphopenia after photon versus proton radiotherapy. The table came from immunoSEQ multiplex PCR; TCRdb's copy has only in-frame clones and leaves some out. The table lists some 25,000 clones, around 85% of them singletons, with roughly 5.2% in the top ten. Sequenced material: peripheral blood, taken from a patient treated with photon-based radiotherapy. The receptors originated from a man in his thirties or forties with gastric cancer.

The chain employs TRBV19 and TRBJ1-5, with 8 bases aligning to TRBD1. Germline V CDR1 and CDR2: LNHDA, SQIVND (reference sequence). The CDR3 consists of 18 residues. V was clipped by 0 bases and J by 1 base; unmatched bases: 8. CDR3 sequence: CASSIDETGEGSNQPQHF. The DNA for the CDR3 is TGTGCCAGTAGTATAGATGAGACAGGGGAAGGAAGCAATCAGCCCCAGCATTTT. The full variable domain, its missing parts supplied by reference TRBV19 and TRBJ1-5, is DGGITQSPKYLFRKEGQNVTLSCEQNLNHDAMYWYRQDPGQGLRLIYYSQIVNDFQKGDIAEGYSVSREKKESFPLTVTSAQKNPTAFYLCASSIDETGEGSNQPQHFGDGTRLSIL.

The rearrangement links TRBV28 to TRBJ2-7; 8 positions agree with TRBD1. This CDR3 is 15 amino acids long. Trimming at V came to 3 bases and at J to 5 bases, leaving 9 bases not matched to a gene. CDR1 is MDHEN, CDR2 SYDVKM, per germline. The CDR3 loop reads CASSFATGQGNEQYF. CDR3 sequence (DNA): TGTGCCAGCAGTTTTGCTACCGGACAGGGAAACGAGCAGTACTTC.

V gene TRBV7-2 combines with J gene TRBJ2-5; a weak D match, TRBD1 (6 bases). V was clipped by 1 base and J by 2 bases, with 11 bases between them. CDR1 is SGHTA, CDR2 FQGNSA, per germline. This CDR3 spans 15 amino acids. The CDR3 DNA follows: TGTGCCAGCAGCTTAGTGGGACAAACTCAAGAGACCCAGTACTTC. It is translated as CASSLVGQTQETQYF.

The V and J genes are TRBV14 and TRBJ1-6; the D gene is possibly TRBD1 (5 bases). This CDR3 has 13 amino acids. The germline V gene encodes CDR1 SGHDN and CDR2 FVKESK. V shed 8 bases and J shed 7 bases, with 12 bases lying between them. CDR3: CASGQSGNSPLHF. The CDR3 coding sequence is TGTGCCAGCGGGCAATCAGGGAATTCACCCCTCCACTTT.

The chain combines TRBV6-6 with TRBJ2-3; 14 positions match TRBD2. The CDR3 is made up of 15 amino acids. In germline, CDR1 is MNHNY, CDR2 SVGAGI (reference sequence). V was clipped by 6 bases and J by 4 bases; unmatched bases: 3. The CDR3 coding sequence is TGTGCCAGCAGCCCGGGACTAGCGGGAGCAGATACGCAGTATTTT. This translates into CASSPGLAGADTQYF.

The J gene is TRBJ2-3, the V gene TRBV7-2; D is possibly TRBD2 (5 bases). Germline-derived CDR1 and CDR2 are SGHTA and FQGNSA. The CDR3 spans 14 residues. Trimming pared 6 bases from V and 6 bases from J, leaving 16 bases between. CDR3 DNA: TGTGCCAGCAGTCGGAGGCTGGAGCGGGATACGCAGTATTTT. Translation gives CASSRRLERDTQYF.

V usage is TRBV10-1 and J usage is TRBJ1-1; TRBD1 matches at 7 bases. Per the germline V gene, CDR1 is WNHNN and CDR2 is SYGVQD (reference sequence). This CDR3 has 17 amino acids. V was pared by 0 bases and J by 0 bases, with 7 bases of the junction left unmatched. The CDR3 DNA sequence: TGCGCCAGCAGTGAGTCGGGACAGAGAGGAATGAACACTGAAGCTTTCTTT. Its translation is CASSESGQRGMNTEAFF.

The CDR3: CASKDTEAFF. The CDR3 DNA is TGTGCCAGCAAAGACACTGAAGCTTTCTTT. V is TRBV28 and J is TRBJ1-1; no reliable D call. The V end lost 7 bases, the J end lost 3 bases, and 3 bases lay between the germline ends. The CDR3 covers 10 residues. Germline V lookup: CDR1 MDHEN, CDR2 SYDVKM.

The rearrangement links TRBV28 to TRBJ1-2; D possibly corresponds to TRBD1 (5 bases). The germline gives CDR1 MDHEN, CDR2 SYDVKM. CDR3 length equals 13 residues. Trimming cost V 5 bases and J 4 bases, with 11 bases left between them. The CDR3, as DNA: TGTGCCAGCAGTCTCCTCGACAGCTATGGCTACACCTTC. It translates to CASSLLDSYGYTF.

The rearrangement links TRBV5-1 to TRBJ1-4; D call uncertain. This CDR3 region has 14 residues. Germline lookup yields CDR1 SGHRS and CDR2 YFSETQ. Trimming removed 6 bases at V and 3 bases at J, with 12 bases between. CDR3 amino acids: CASTYIVPNEKLFF. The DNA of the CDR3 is TGCGCCAGCACCTACATTGTGCCTAATGAAAAACTGTTTTTT.

CDR3 coding DNA: TGCGCCAGCAGCTCGGGCAGCTCCTACGAGCAGTACTTC. This encodes CASSSGSSYEQYF. J is TRBJ2-7 and V is TRBV5-1; D not certain. Trimming removed 3 bases at V and 0 bases at J, with 7 bases between. CDR1 SGHRS and CDR2 YFSETQ come from the germline V gene. The CDR3 is made up of 13 amino acids.

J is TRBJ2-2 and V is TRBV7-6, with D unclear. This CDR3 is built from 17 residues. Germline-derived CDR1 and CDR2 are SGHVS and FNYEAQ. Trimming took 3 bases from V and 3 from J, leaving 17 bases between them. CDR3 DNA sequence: TGTGCCAGCAGCTTCCTGCCGGTAAACATCGACACCGGGGAGCTGTTTTTT. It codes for CASSFLPVNIDTGELFF.

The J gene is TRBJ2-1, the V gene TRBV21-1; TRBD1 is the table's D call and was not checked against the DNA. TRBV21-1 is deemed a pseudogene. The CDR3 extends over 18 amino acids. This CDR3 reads CASSKDRKKQGYYNEQFF. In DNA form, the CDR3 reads TGTGCCAGCAGCAAAGACCGGAAAAAACAGGGATACTACAATGAGCAGTTCTTC.

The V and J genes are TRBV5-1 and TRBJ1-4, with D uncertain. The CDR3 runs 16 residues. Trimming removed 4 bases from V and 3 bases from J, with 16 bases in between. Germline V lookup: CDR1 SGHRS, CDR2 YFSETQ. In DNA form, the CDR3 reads TGCGCCAGCAGCACAAAAGACGGGGTAGCTAATGAAAAACTGTTTTTT. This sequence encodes CASSTKDGVANEKLFF.

The CDR3 loop reads CASSQGQGWNTEAFF. CDR3 DNA: TGTGCCAGCAGCCAAGGGCAGGGTTGGAACACTGAAGCTTTCTTT. V usage is TRBV14 and J usage is TRBJ1-1; D might be TRBD1 (5 bases). CDR1 and CDR2 from the germline V gene are SGHDN and FVKESK. The V end lost 1 base, the J end lost 1 base, and 10 bases lay between the germline ends. The CDR3 runs 15 residues.

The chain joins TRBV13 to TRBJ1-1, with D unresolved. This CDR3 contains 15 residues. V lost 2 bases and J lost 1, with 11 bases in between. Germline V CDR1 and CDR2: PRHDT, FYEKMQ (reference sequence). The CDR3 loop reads CASSLSIKGNTEAFF. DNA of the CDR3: TGTGCCAGCAGCTTAAGTATTAAGGGGAACACTGAAGCTTTCTTT.